These 10 T cell receptor beta chains originate from one sample sequenced in a study of identical twins. TCRdb recomputed calls from the 5' RACE reads with MiXCR, one row per CDR3 protein. The repertoire holds 1.5 million to 2 million distinct CDR3 sequences, with less than 40% as singletons. The sequencing input was cord blood. The receptors here all came from a newborn girl in good health.

This clonotype was counted a few times. J is TRBJ1-1 and V is TRBV6-6, with D perhaps TRBD1 (5 bases). The CDR3 extends over 14 amino acids. CDR1 and CDR2 (germline): MNHNY, SVGAGI (reference sequence). Trimming stripped 5 bases from V and 1 base from J, with 11 bases between. DNA of the CDR3: TGTGCCAGCAGTATACAGGAAACGAACACTGAAGCTTTCTTT. Amino acids: CASSIQETNTEAFF.

The V gene is TRBV20-1, the J gene TRBJ1-6; 8 bases line up with TRBD1. V trimming: 6 bases; J trimming: 0 bases; junction bases outside the gene matches: 4. Germline V gene sequence: CDR1 DFQATT, CDR2 SNEGSKA (reference sequence). CDR3 length: 15 residues. The CDR3 region is CSAPTGGSYNSPLHF. The CDR3 DNA follows: TGCAGTGCCCCAACAGGGGGCTCCTATAATTCACCCCTCCACTTT.

Details on this clonotype: This may be a read error: a much more frequent sequence differs by one nucleotide. The chain has TRBV12-3 or TRBV12-4 and TRBJ2-5, with 11 bases fitting TRBD2. This CDR3 spans 13 amino acids. CDR3 sequence: CASRLAGEEAQYF. The CDR3 region has the DNA TGTGCCAGCAGACTAGCGGGAGAAGAGGCCCAGTACTTC.

The V and J genes are TRBV12-3 or TRBV12-4 and TRBJ2-5; 9 positions agree with TRBD1. CDR3 size: 14 residues. After removal of 6 bases from V and 4 bases from J, the junction contained 6 bases not matched to a gene. CDR3 sequence: CASSHTGGRETQYF. CDR3 DNA: TGTGCCAGCAGCCATACAGGGGGCCGAGAGACCCAGTACTTC.

J is TRBJ2-7 and V is TRBV15; TRBD2 is a possible D gene (6 bases). Trimming stripped 0 bases from V and 5 bases from J, with 17 bases between. CDR1 is LNHNV and CDR2 is YYDKDF in the germline V gene (reference sequence). The CDR3 loop spans 16 amino acids. CDR3 amino acids: CATSRESRGKRDEQYF. For the CDR3, the DNA is TGTGCCACCAGCAGAGAATCGCGCGGGAAGCGCGACGAGCAGTACTTC.

This clonotype was picked up a small number of times. This chain links TRBV6-5 with TRBJ2-1, with 12 bases matching TRBD2. The V gene end was trimmed by 2 bases and the J gene end by 0 bases; junction bases not matched to a gene: 5. The CDR3 covers 18 residues. CDR1 and CDR2 (germline): MNHEY, SVGAGI. The CDR3 reads CASSYRTSGRYSYNEQFF. The CDR3 region has the DNA TGTGCCAGCAGTTACCGAACTAGCGGGAGGTACTCCTACAATGAGCAGTTCTTC.

This clonotype showed up just a few times. This chain links TRBV16 with TRBJ2-7; 8 bases agree with TRBD2. The junction had 5 bases not matched to a gene; V was cut back by 1 base and J by 0 bases. CDR3 length: 16 amino acids. CDR1 and CDR2 (germline): KGHSY, FQNENV. The DNA of the CDR3 is TGTGCCAGCAGCCAATATGCCGGGACTAGCTCCTACGAGCAGTACTTC. Translating gives CASSQYAGTSSYEQYF.

This clonotype was seen many times. The genes are TRBV9 and TRBJ2-4; D may match TRBD1 or TRBD2 (5 bases each). Trimming shortened V by 4 bases and J by 8 bases, and 16 bases separated the two germline ends. CDR3 length equals 14 residues. Germline values: CDR1 SGDLS, CDR2 YYNGEE. The DNA for the CDR3 is TGTGCCAGCAGCAATCAAGGGGAGAGAGACATTCAGTACTTC. It codes for CASSNQGERDIQYF.

This clonotype has ten or more counts. The chain carries TRBV29-1 and TRBJ2-1; perhaps TRBD2 as D (6 bases). Germline V gives CDR1 SQVTM, CDR2 ANQGSEA. CDR3 length: 17 residues. V was pared by 0 bases and J by 6 bases, with 21 bases between. CDR3 residues: CSVEDRGRRVRGNEQFF. The DNA for the CDR3 is TGCAGCGTTGAAGATCGGGGCAGGAGGGTGCGGGGCAATGAGCAGTTCTTC.

This clonotype was seen only once. This sequence joins TRBV14 and TRBJ2-7; D may be TRBD1 (6 bases). Germline-derived CDR1 and CDR2 are SGHDN and FVKESK. This CDR3 is 14 amino acids long. Trimming shortened V by 2 bases and J by 3 bases, and 11 bases separated the two germline ends. CDR3 sequence: CASSQSRGFYEQYF. CDR3 in DNA: TGTGCCAGCAGCCAAAGCAGGGGCTTCTACGAGCAGTACTTC.